This T cell receptor (beta chain) was found in a study of T-cell memory formation after mild COVID-19. Study as a whole: There were largely donor-specific TCR clusters.

With 3 bases removed from V and 4 bases from J, the gap between germline ends came to 10 bases. This CDR3 region has 14 residues. Germline assignment: CDR1 SGDLS and CDR2 YYNGEE. The study's findings and limits: Contracting clones from day 15 to 85 showed balanced CD4/CD8; later expanders favored CD4+.

Notes on this clonotype: As yet, its antigen is unknown.

A 5'RACE reaction primed in the constant segment made cDNA libraries of TCR alpha and TCR beta, and these carried sample barcodes and UMIs. MiXCR was run by TCRdb on the 5' RACE reads, yielding one entry per CDR3 protein. The data show roughly 260,000 distinct CDR3 sequences, 16% seen once. The specimen was PBMCs or a T cell subset sorted from them (not recorded which). The sequence was obtained from a man aged 18 to 29 who had mild COVID-19 (a few samples of this study predate the infection). Cell type and time point are not known. This chain uses TRBV9 with TRBJ2-2; tentatively, D is TRBD2 (5 bases). CDR3 DNA: TGTGCCAGCAGCGGGAGGCTTCTCACCGGGGAGCTGTTTTTT. Encoded protein: CASSGRLLTGELFF.